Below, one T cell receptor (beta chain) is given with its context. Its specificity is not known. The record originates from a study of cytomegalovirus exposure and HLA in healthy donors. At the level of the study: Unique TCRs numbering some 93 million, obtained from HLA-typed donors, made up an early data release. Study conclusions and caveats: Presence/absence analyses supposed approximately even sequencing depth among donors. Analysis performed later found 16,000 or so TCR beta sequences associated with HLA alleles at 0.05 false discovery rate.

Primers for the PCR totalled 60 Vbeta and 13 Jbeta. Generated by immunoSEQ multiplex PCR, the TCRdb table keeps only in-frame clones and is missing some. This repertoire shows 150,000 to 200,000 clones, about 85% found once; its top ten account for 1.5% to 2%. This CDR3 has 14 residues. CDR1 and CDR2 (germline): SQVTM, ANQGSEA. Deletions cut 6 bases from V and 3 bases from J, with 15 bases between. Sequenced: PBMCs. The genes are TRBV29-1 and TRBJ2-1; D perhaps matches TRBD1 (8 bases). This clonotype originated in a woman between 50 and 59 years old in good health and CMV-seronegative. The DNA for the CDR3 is TGCAGCGTCGGGAGGACAGGGCACTACAATGAGCAGTTCTTC. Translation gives CSVGRTGHYNEQFF.